A selection of T cell receptor beta chains follows, all from one sample in a study of blood T cell repertoires in COVID-19. Sequencing was performed with immunoSEQ multiplex PCR; in TCRdb, only in-frame clones are kept and a portion is missing. Found here are tens of thousands of clones, 70% to 90% of them singletons; the top ten hold 6.9%. Sequenced: peripheral blood. These receptors came from a man in his fifties or sixties with active COVID-19. Each CDR3 is given with its conserved first and last residue. A D gene is named only where the DNA matches it firmly. Clone size is stated in some rows and not others, as once, few, many or a class when expanded.

v_call: TRBV2
clone_size: -
d_call: -
j_call: TRBJ2-5
cdr3_nt: TGTGCCAGCACTCAGGGGGGTTTAGTTGAGACCCAGTACTTC
cdr3_aa: CASTQGGLVETQYF

v_call: TRBV7-7
clone_size: medium-sized
d_call: TRBD2
j_call: TRBJ2-1
cdr3_nt: TGTGCCAGCAGCAGAGCGGGAGCAACCTACAATGAGCAGTTCTTC
cdr3_aa: CASSRAGATYNEQFF

v_call: TRBV10-1
clone_size: -
d_call: TRBD1
j_call: TRBJ1-1
cdr3_nt: TGCGCCAGCAGTGAGGGGACAGGGGTCACTGAAGCTTTCTTT
cdr3_aa: CASSEGTGVTEAFF

v_call: TRBV18
clone_size: once
d_call: -
j_call: TRBJ2-5
cdr3_nt: TGTGCCAGCTCCCCAAACGGGGAAGAGACCCAGTACTTC
cdr3_aa: CASSPNGEETQYF

v_call: TRBV27
clone_size: -
d_call: TRBD2
j_call: TRBJ2-1
cdr3_nt: TGTGCCAGCAGTAGCGACGGGGGGGCCGGGAATGAGCAGTTCTTC
cdr3_aa: CASSSDGGAGNEQFF

v_call: TRBV5-1
clone_size: -
d_call: TRBD2
j_call: TRBJ2-2
cdr3_nt: TGCGCCAGCAGCTACACGACTAGCGGGATAGGGGAGCTGTTTTTT
cdr3_aa: CASSYTTSGIGELFF

v_call: TRBV7-9
clone_size: -
d_call: -
j_call: TRBJ2-3
cdr3_nt: TGTGCCAGCAGCCCCGGAGGACAGCCCACAGATACGCAGTATTTT
cdr3_aa: CASSPGGQPTDTQYF

v_call: TRBV19
clone_size: -
d_call: TRBD1
j_call: TRBJ1-1
cdr3_nt: TGTGCCAGTGGGGGACAGGGATTGAACACTGAAGCTTTCTTT
cdr3_aa: CASGGQGLNTEAFF

v_call: TRBV6-1
clone_size: once
d_call: -
j_call: TRBJ1-1
cdr3_nt: TGTGCCAGCAGTGATCAGGGGCTCGGCACTGAAGCTTTCTTT
cdr3_aa: CASSDQGLGTEAFF

v_call: TRBV12-3/TRBV12-4
clone_size: -
d_call: -
j_call: TRBJ1-6
cdr3_nt: TGTGCCAGCAAGAGTAAGGGGGAGTCACCCCTCCACTTT
cdr3_aa: CASKSKGESPLHF

v_call: TRBV7-9
clone_size: -
d_call: TRBD1
j_call: TRBJ2-5
cdr3_nt: TGTGCCAGCAGCAACACAGGGGTAGTGACCCAGTACTTC
cdr3_aa: CASSNTGVVTQYF

v_call: TRBV25-1
clone_size: -
d_call: -
j_call: TRBJ1-6
cdr3_nt: TGTGCCAGCAGTGAATATGGAGATTCACCCCTCCACTTT
cdr3_aa: CASSEYGDSPLHF

v_call: TRBV5-6
clone_size: -
d_call: -
j_call: TRBJ1-2
cdr3_nt: TGTGCCAGCAGCCGAAAGGTACAGGGTGGGGGCAACTATGGCTACACCTTC
cdr3_aa: CASSRKVQGGGNYGYTF

v_call: TRBV18
clone_size: -
d_call: TRBD2
j_call: TRBJ2-1
cdr3_nt: TGTGCCAGCTCACCAAGAAGCGGGGGGGCCAATGAGCAGTTCTTC
cdr3_aa: CASSPRSGGANEQFF

v_call: TRBV2
clone_size: few
d_call: -
j_call: TRBJ1-3
cdr3_nt: TGTGCCAGCAGTGAAGGGCGCGGGGGCGCTGGAAACACCATATATTTT
cdr3_aa: CASSEGRGGAGNTIYF

v_call: TRBV7-9
clone_size: -
d_call: -
j_call: TRBJ2-7
cdr3_nt: TGTGCCAGCAGATCCTCGGGGAGCTCCTACGAGCAGTACTTC
cdr3_aa: CASRSSGSSYEQYF

v_call: TRBV4-1
clone_size: -
d_call: -
j_call: TRBJ2-1
cdr3_nt: TGCGCCAGCAGCCAAGTTAGAGGGGGACCCTACAATGAGCAGTTCTTC
cdr3_aa: CASSQVRGGPYNEQFF

v_call: TRBV7-2
clone_size: -
d_call: -
j_call: TRBJ1-3
cdr3_nt: TGTGCCAGCAGCTTAAAAACAGGGTCGGGAAACACCATATATTTT
cdr3_aa: CASSLKTGSGNTIYF

v_call: TRBV10-2
clone_size: -
d_call: TRBD1
j_call: TRBJ1-2
cdr3_nt: TGCGCCAGCAGGGTCGACAGGGGGCATGGCTACACCTTC
cdr3_aa: CASRVDRGHGYTF

v_call: TRBV3-1/TRBV3-2
clone_size: -
d_call: TRBD1
j_call: TRBJ1-5
cdr3_nt: TGTGCCAGCAGTCTAACAGGGGGGAGCAATCAGCCCCAGCATTTT
cdr3_aa: CASSLTGGSNQPQHF

v_call: TRBV10-2
clone_size: -
d_call: TRBD1
j_call: TRBJ1-2
cdr3_nt: TGCGCCAGCAGTCCTGACAGGGCAAAAGGCTACACCTTC
cdr3_aa: CASSPDRAKGYTF

v_call: TRBV30
clone_size: few
d_call: -
j_call: TRBJ1-3
cdr3_nt: TGTGCCTGGACCAAACCCGGAGGGAGGCGGAACACCATATATTTT
cdr3_aa: CAWTKPGGRRNTIYF

v_call: TRBV9
clone_size: -
d_call: TRBD1
j_call: TRBJ1-2
cdr3_nt: TGTGCCAGCAGCGGACAGGGGAAAGGTGGCTACACCTTC
cdr3_aa: CASSGQGKGGYTF

v_call: TRBV13
clone_size: -
d_call: -
j_call: TRBJ1-6
cdr3_nt: TGTGCCAGCAGCTTGGCCGGGGGTAGAACCTATAATTCACCCCTCCACTTT
cdr3_aa: CASSLAGGRTYNSPLHF

v_call: TRBV5-4
clone_size: -
d_call: TRBD1
j_call: TRBJ1-2
cdr3_nt: TGTGCCAGCAGCTTGGGAAGGGACAGCGCATGGAATGGCTACACCTTC
cdr3_aa: CASSLGRDSAWNGYTF

v_call: TRBV12-3/TRBV12-4
clone_size: few
d_call: -
j_call: TRBJ1-1
cdr3_nt: TGTGCCAGCAGTCCCACAGGGAGTCCTGAAGCTTTCTTT
cdr3_aa: CASSPTGSPEAFF

v_call: TRBV7-9
clone_size: -
d_call: -
j_call: TRBJ2-3
cdr3_nt: TGTGCCAGCAGCGCAGGGGCTAGCACAGATACGCAGTATTTT
cdr3_aa: CASSAGASTDTQYF